What follows is one T cell receptor (beta chain) and its context. The method was immunoSEQ multiplex PCR; TCRdb's version includes in-frame clones alone and lacks a portion of them. The table has about 38,000 clones, about 88% seen once. CDR1 and CDR2 (germline): KGHSH, LQKENI. The CDR3 runs 15 residues. Trimming took 2 bases from V and 2 from J, leaving 10 bases between them. The data stem from a study of blood T cell repertoires in COVID-19. As for the study in general: Spain, Italy and the United States supplied samples that represented acute and convalescent COVID-19. PBMCs, B-cell-depleted T cells, or T cells were the source of the cDNA or gDNA that made up the material.

The chain uses TRBV18 and TRBJ1-5; the D is unclear. The receptor was isolated from a man aged 65-85 years with active COVID-19. Input material: peripheral blood. CDR3 in amino acids: CASSPIPTGNQPQHF. As DNA, the CDR3 is TGTGCCAGCTCACCAATTCCCACAGGCAATCAGCCCCAGCATTTT.